This paragraph covers one T cell receptor beta chain sequence. This entry belongs to a study of cytomegalovirus exposure and HLA in healthy donors. V was trimmed by 2 bases and J by 1 base, leaving 6 bases between them. CDR1 is SGHRS and CDR2 is YFSETQ in the germline V gene. This CDR3 region has 13 residues. Participants comprised healthy donors of bone marrow. 60 Vbeta and 13 Jbeta primers were used in PCR. TCRdb keeps only in-frame clones here, not all; method: immunoSEQ multiplex PCR. This table holds 95,000 to 100,000 clones, less than 80% found once. The sample taken for sequencing was PBMCs. This sequence joins TRBV5-1 and TRBJ1-1; D is unclear. The origin of this receptor is a man aged 40-49 years in good health and CMV-seronegative. CDR3: CASSLHQNTEAFF. The CDR3 nucleotides are TGCGCCAGCAGCTTACATCAGAACACTGAAGCTTTCTTT.